The source of this T cell receptor beta chain is a study of T cell changes during pregnancy in multiple sclerosis. The germline V gene has CDR1 MNHNS and CDR2 SASEGT. The V gene lost 4 bases and the J gene lost 2 bases, with 11 bases spanning the gap. This CDR3 is built from 14 residues. The repertoire was sequenced with immunoSEQ multiplex PCR; TCRdb's copy has only in-frame clones and lacks some. The sample comprises over 90,000 clones, around nine tenths of which are singletons, and approximately 0.8% rests with the top ten. V is TRBV6-1 and J is TRBJ1-1; no clear D. The specimen was peripheral blood, collected in the second trimester of pregnancy. This clonotype was sampled from a female donor in good health, enrolled as a control in a pregnancy study. Written as DNA, the CDR3 is TGTGCCAGCAGTGGTCGCGGTCGAAACACTGAAGCTTTCTTT. Translating it yields CASSGRGRNTEAFF.